This T cell receptor (beta chain) was recovered during a study of blood T cell repertoires in COVID-19. Study background: Acute and convalescent COVID-19 samples came from the United States, Italy and Spain. Sample material is recorded as cDNA or gDNA derived from T cells, B-cell-depleted T cells, or PBMCs.

Authors' data handling: Using reference gene primer amplification, nucleated cell counts were estimated. Clones were read by immunoSEQ multiplex PCR, and TCRdb kept only the in-frame ones, dropping some. That table furnishes V, J and clone size, whereas the DNA furnished D and trimming. Of some 130,000 clones listed, about 88% are singletons. The sequence came from a woman of 80 years or more with acute or convalescent COVID-19. Sequencing was done on a sample of peripheral blood.

CDR3 protein: CASSVGGENTIYF. The DNA of the CDR3 is TGTGCCAGCAGCGTGGGTGGGGAGAACACCATATATTTT. The V call is TRBV9, the J call TRBJ1-3, with D hard to call. CDR1 and CDR2 from the germline V gene are SGDLS and YYNGEE. The CDR3 extends over 13 amino acids. V was clipped by 2 bases and J by 7 bases, with 10 bases between them.